This T cell receptor (beta chain) was sequenced during a study of T cell changes during pregnancy in multiple sclerosis. V lost 6 bases, J lost 7 bases, and 13 bases lay in between. CDR1 and CDR2 from the germline V gene are SNHLY and FYNNEI. The CDR3 totals 13 residues. Profiling relied on immunoSEQ multiplex PCR, and the TCRdb table lists in-frame clones only, not all of them. The sample holds approximately 40,000 clones, approximately 96% seen once. V and J are TRBV2 and TRBJ2-1; D ambiguous. Material: peripheral blood, obtained in the second trimester of pregnancy. The TCR was taken from a female donor with multiple sclerosis, enrolled in a pregnancy study. The CDR3 is CASRTIGWNEQFF. CDR3 in DNA: TGTGCCAGCAGGACGATCGGGTGGAATGAGCAGTTCTTC.